The present T cell receptor (beta chain) was sequenced within a study of beta chain features in type 1 diabetes. Sequenced material consisted of expressed TCRB transcripts (all of the isolated RNA was reverse transcribed). Read counts averaged about 3.57 million for samples of naive, central memory and regulatory T cells. Measured with immunoSEQ multiplex PCR; TCRdb has only the in-frame clones, and not every one. This sample has a few hundred thousand clones; approximately 15% occur once, and the top ten carry 0.015%. J was trimmed by 2 bases and V by 0 bases; bases with no gene match: 4. Germline V lookup: CDR1 SGHNT, CDR2 YYREEE (reference sequence). This CDR3 comprises 15 residues. Study observations and caveats: All four CD4+ subsets from Type 1 diabetes patients carried moderately but significantly shorter TCRB CDR3s. High-TCR-expressing cells could be over-represented by cDNA sequencing. The study found that naive, central memory and Treg TCRB repertoires appeared more similar in patients than in healthy donors.

As to this clone: The antigen remains undetermined. The sample has other DNA sequences that encode this CDR3 too.

J is TRBJ2-5 and V is TRBV5-4; 7 nucleotides agree with TRBD2. This receptor was taken from a young woman with type 1 diabetes. The sequencing input was naive CD4+ T cells from blood. CDR3 in DNA: TGTGCCAGCAGCTTGGCGGCGGGAGCTCAAGAGACCCAGTACTTC. It codes for CASSLAAGAQETQYF.